The clone carrying this T cell receptor beta chain was found a few times. These data come from a study of beta chain features in type 1 diabetes. There are 15 residues in the CDR3. Trimming stripped 2 bases from V and 3 bases from J, with 11 bases between. Germline CDR1 reads KGHSH; CDR2 reads LQKENI. Since all of the isolated RNA was reverse transcribed, expressed TCRB transcripts were what got sequenced. Sequenced by immunoSEQ multiplex PCR; TCRdb stores in-frame clones only, minus some. The table has 360,000 or so clones, around 20% seen once. The V call is TRBV18, the J call TRBJ2-4; D is ambiguous. Sequencing was performed on naive CD4+ T cells from blood. The sequence was obtained from a woman aged 18-29 years in good health. CDR3 residues: CASSPNFSGKNIQYF. CDR3 in DNA: TGTGCCAGCTCACCAAATTTCTCGGGCAAAAACATTCAGTACTTC. The full variable domain, with the rest looked up from reference TRBV18 and TRBJ2-4, is NAGVMQNPRHLVRRRGQEARLRCSPMKGHSHVYWYRQLPEEGLKFMVYLQKENIIDESGMPKERFSAEFPKEGPSILRIQQVVRGDSAAYFCASSPNFSGKNIQYFGAGTRLSVL.